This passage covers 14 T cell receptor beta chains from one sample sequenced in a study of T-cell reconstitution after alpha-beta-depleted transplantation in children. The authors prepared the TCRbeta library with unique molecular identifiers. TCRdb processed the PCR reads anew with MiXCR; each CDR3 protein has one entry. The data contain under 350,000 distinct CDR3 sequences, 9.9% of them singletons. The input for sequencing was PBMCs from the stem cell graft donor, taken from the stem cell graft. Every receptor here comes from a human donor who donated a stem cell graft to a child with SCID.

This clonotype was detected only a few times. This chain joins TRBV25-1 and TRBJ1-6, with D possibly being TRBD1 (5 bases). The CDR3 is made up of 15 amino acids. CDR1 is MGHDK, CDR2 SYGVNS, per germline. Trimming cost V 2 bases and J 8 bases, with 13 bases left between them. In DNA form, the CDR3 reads TGTGCCAGCAGTGAAACAGGAGAGCCCCATTCACCCCTCCACTTT. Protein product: CASSETGEPHSPLHF.

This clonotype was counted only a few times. The CDR3 DNA reads TGTGCCAGCAAGATAGACAGCTCCAATCAGCCCCAGCATTTT. This sequence encodes CASKIDSSNQPQHF. V and J are TRBV6-1 and TRBJ1-5, with TRBD1 as a possible D gene (5 bases). The V end was cut by 7 bases, the J end by 3 bases, with 13 bases between. The CDR3 has 14 amino acids. The V gene's germline CDR1 is MNHNS and CDR2 SASEGT.

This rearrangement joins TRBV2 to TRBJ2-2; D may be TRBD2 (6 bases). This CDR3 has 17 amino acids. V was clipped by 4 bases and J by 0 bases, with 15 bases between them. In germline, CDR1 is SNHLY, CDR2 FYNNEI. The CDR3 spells CASSGLRGTANTGELFF. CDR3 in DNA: TGTGCCAGCAGTGGTCTCCGGGGGACTGCGAACACCGGGGAGCTGTTTTTT.

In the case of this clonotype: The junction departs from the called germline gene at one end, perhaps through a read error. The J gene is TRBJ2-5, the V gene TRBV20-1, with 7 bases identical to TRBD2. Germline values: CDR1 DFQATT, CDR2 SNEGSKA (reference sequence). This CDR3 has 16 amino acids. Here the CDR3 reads CCARVLGAGNQETQYF. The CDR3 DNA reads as TGCTGTGCTAGAGTATTAGGAGCGGGGAACCAAGAGACCCAGTACTTC.

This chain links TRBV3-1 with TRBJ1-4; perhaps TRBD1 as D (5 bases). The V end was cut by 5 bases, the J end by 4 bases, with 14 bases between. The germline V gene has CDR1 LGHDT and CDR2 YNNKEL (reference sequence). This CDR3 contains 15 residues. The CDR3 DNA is TGTGCCAGCAGCTCAGGGATCTTGGGTAATGAAAAACTGTTTTTT. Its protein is CASSSGILGNEKLFF.

The CDR3 region is CASSWSTGVYEQYF. The CDR3 DNA reads as TGCGCCAGCAGCTGGAGTACAGGAGTCTACGAGCAGTACTTC. This sequence joins TRBV5-1 and TRBJ2-7, with D perhaps TRBD1 (5 bases). Trimming took off 3 bases at V and 3 bases at J, with 13 bases between the two ends. The CDR3 sequence is 14 residues long. In germline, CDR1 is SGHRS, CDR2 YFSETQ.

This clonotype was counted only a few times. The CDR3 protein is CSASSVREMGNTIYF. In DNA, the CDR3 is TGCAGTGCTAGTTCTGTCCGGGAAATGGGAAACACCATATATTTT. The rearrangement joins TRBV20-1 to TRBJ1-3; no definite D call. V lost 3 bases, J lost 4 bases, and 16 bases lay in between. The CDR3 covers 15 residues. Germline CDR1 DFQATT, CDR2 SNEGSKA (reference sequence).

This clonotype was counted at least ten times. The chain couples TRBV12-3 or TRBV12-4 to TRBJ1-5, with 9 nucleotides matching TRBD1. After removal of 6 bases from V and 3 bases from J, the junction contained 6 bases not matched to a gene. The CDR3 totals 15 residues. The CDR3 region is CASSLGQGLNQPQHF. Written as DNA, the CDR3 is TGTGCCAGCAGCTTGGGACAGGGACTCAATCAGCCCCAGCATTTT.

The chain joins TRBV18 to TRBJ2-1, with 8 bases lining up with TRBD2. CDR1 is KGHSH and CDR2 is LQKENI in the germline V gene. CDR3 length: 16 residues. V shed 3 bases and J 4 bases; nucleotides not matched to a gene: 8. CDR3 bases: TGTGCCAGCTCACCCCGGCTAGCGGGCGATTACAATGAGCAGTTCTTC. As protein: CASSPRLAGDYNEQFF.

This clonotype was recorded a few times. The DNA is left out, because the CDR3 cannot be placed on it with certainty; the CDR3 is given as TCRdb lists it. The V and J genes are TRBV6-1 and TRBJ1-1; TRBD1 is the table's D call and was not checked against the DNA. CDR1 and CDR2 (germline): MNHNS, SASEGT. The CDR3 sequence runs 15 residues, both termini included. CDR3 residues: CASSDFRGQYTEAFF.

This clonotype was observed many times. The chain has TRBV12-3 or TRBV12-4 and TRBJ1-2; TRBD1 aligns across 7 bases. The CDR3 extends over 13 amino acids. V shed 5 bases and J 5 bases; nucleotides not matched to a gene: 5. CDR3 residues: CASSRQGRYGYTF. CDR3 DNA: TGTGCCAGCAGTCGACAGGGTCGTTATGGCTACACCTTC.

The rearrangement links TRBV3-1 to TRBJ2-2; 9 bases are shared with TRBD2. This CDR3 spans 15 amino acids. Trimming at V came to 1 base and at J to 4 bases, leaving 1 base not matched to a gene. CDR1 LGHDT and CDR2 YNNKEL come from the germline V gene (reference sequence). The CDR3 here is CASSQVAGVTGELFF. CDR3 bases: TGTGCCAGCAGCCAAGTAGCGGGGGTCACCGGGGAGCTGTTTTTT.

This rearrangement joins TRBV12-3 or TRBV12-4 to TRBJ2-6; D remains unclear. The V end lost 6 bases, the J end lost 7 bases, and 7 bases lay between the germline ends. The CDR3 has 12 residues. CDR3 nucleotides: TGTGCCAGCAGCCCAGCAGCCAACGTCCTGACTTTC. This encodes CASSPAANVLTF.

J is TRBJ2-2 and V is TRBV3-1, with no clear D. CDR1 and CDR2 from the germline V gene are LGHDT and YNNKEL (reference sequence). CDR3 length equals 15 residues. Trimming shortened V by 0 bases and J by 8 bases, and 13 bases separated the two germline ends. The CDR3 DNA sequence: TGTGCCAGCAGCCAAGATCTGGCTAATCTTGGGGAGCTGTTTTTT. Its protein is CASSQDLANLGELFF. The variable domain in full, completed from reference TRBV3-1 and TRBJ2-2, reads DTAVSQTPKYLVTQMGNDKSIKCEQNLGHDTMYWYKQDSKKFLKIMFSYNNKELIINETVPNRFSPKSPDKAHLNLHINSLELGDSAVYFCASSQDLANLGELFFGEGSRLTVL.